Below are 8 T cell receptor beta chains sequenced from a single sample in a study of molecular identifiers for immune sequencing clone quantification. Using its own MiXCR run on the PCR reads, TCRdb lists one record per CDR3 protein. Among around 82,000 distinct CDR3 sequences listed, around a fifth were seen once. The sequenced material came from naive CD8+ T cells from blood, with Jurkat cell RNA spiked in. The subset was: FACS-sorted CD8+CD4-CCR7+CD45RA+ naive T cells. These TCRs come from a human donor in good health. Some libraries in this study had Jurkat cell RNA spiked in.

This clonotype showed up many times. The chain couples TRBV5-1 to TRBJ1-1; D is ambiguous. The germline gives CDR1 SGHRS, CDR2 YFSETQ. V dropped 0 bases and J dropped 0 bases, with 3 bases sitting between them. The CDR3 runs to 13 residues. CDR3 DNA: TGCGCCAGCAGCTTGGCGTTGAACACTGAAGCTTTCTTT. The encoded protein is CASSLALNTEAFF. Full variable domain (missing parts from reference TRBV5-1 and TRBJ1-1): KAGVTQTPRYLIKTRGQQVTLSCSPISGHRSVSWYQQTPGQGLQFLFEYFSETQRNKGNFPGRFSGRQFSNSRSEMNVSTLELGDSALYLCASSLALNTEAFFGQGTRLTVV.

This clonotype was counted ten times or more. This chain uses TRBV12-3 or TRBV12-4 with TRBJ1-5; maybe TRBD1 (6 bases). With 7 bases removed from V and 7 bases from J, the gap between germline ends came to 11 bases. The CDR3 totals 12 residues. The CDR3 protein is CASTLGGQPQHF. The DNA for the CDR3 is TGTGCCAGCACCTTGGGGGGCCAGCCCCAGCATTTT.

Many counts were recorded for this clonotype. The chain links TRBV2 to TRBJ1-1; D gene uncertain. Germline values: CDR1 SNHLY, CDR2 FYNNEI. The CDR3 is 12 amino acids. Trimming shortened V by 3 bases and J by 8 bases, and 10 bases separated the two germline ends. The CDR3 coding sequence is TGTGCCAGCAGTGAGGCAGCCCTGGAAGCTTTCTTT. Its translation: CASSEAALEAFF. The complete variable domain, with remaining parts taken from reference TRBV2 and TRBJ1-1, reads EPEVTQTPSHQVTQMGQEVILRCVPISNHLYFYWYRQILGQKVEFLVSFYNNEISEKSEIFDDQFSVERPDGSNFTLKIRSTKLEDSAMYFCASSEAALEAFFGQGTRLTVV.

The genes are TRBV28 and TRBJ2-5; 7 positions agree with TRBD2. The V and J ends lost 7 bases and 5 bases, in that order; junction bases with no gene match: 10. In germline, CDR1 is MDHEN, CDR2 SYDVKM. This CDR3 spans 14 amino acids. The CDR3 loop reads CASNPPRGGETQYF. The CDR3 DNA reads as TGTGCCAGCAACCCGCCTAGGGGAGGGGAGACCCAGTACTTC.

Concerning this clonotype itself: A much larger clone lies one base from this, so it may be a read error. Because it lacks the conserved phenylalanine or tryptophan at the end, this CDR3 is likely a read error. The chain is built from TRBV30 and TRBJ2-7; D perhaps matches TRBD1 (7 bases). V was clipped by 1 base and J by 4 bases, with 11 bases between them. The CDR3 has 13 amino acids. Looked up from germline, CDR1 is GTSNPN and CDR2 is SVGIG (reference sequence). The CDR3 loop is CAWSGAGGYEQYL. DNA of the CDR3: TGTGCCTGGAGTGGGGCAGGGGGGTACGAGCAGTACCTC.

This clonotype has ten or more counts. The chain employs TRBV30 and TRBJ2-1; D possibly uses TRBD1 or TRBD2 (5 bases each). V lost 5 bases to trimming and J lost 5 bases, with 7 bases between them. Germline loops: CDR1 GTSNPN, CDR2 SVGIG (reference sequence). This CDR3 comprises 11 residues. Here the CDR3 DNA reads TGTGCCTGGGGGGACGACAATGAGCAGTTCTTC. Encoded protein: CAWGDDNEQFF.

The chain uses TRBV13 and TRBJ2-7; 9 nucleotides agree with TRBD2. Germline V gives CDR1 PRHDT, CDR2 FYEKMQ (reference sequence). Trimming cost V 5 bases and J 2 bases; bases outside gene matches: 4. The CDR3 sequence is 14 residues long. The CDR3 DNA reads as TGTGCCAGCAGCAAAGCGGGGGGCGCCTACGAGCAGTACTTC. Protein sequence: CASSKAGGAYEQYF.

In this sample, this clonotype turned up many times. The gene calls are TRBV11-2 and TRBJ1-2, with D hard to call. V was trimmed by 0 bases and J by 2 bases, leaving 7 bases between them. CDR3 length equals 14 residues. Germline V gene data show CDR1 as SGHAT and CDR2 as FQNNGV. The CDR3 reads CASSLESLNYGYTF. The CDR3 DNA reads as TGTGCCAGCAGCTTAGAATCCTTAAACTATGGCTACACCTTC.